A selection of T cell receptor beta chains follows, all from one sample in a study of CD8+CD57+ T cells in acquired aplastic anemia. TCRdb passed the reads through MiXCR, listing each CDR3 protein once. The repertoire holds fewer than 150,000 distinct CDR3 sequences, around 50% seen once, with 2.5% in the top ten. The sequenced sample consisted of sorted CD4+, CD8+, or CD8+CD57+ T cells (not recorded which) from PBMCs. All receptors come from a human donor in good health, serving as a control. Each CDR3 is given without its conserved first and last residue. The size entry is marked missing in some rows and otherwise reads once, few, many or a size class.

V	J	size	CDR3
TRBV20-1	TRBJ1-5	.	SAPGQGDSNQPQH
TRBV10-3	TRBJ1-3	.	AISESPLRDRNTIY
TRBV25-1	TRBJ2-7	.	ASSDGQGSYEQY
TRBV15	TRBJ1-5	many	ATSRTGGFSQPQH
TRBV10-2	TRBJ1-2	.	ASSDRQGANYGYT
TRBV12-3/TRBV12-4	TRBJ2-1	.	ASSLATSGRANEQF
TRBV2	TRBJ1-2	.	ASSEALPGGDDGYT
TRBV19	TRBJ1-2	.	ASTSTGFYGYT
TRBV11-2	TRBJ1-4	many	ASSSFDLATNEKLF
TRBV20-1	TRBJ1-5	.	SARRGQGNRQPQH
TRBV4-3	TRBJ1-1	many	ASSQDVGETEAF
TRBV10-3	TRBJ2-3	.	AIRAQTDTQY
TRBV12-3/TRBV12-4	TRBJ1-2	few	ASSKTGGLTHGYT
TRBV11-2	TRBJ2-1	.	ASSFGLAGGGNEQF
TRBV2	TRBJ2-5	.	ASSEQRLTRWETQY
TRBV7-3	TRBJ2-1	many	ASSLTGGKGNEQF
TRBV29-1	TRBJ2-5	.	SVDPRGETQY
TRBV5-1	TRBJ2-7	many	ASSRASGVYEQY
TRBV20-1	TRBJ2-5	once	SARTTSGGYQETQY
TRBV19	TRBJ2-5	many	ASSPATGGKETQY
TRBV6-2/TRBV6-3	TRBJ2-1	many	ASSPLAGFPNEQF
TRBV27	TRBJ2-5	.	ASRPKYQETQY
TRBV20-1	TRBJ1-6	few	SAKTGSSPLH
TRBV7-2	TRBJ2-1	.	ASSFRVEQF
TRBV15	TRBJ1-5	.	ATSRDELRGGGQPQH
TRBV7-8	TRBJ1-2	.	ASSSGRGYT
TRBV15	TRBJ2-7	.	ATTSDRGSYEQY
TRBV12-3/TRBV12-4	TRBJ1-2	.	ASSFRDSDGYT
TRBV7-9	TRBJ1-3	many	ASSLVGSPGNTIY
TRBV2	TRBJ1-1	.	ASSASQSKRAF
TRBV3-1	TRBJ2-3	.	ASSRRTSGGTDTQY
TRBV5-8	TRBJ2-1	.	ASSAGGNYNEQF
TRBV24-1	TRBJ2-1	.	ATEGGGGPYNEQF
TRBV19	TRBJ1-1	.	ASSPVPGQANTEAF
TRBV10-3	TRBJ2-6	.	ATLSVDSGANVLT
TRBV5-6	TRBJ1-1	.	ASSLFSGTEAF
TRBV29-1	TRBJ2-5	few	SVEDLQGVETQY
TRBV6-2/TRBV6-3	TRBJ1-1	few	ASSYPGLGGNTEAF
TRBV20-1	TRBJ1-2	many	SARDEGQGLFANYGYT
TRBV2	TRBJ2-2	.	ASRGLAGGTGELF
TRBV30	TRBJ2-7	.	AWSWGRSYEQY
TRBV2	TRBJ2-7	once	ASSEAPAYEQY
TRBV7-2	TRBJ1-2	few	ASSLPQGLDGYT